This T cell receptor beta chain was identified in a study of blood T cell repertoires in COVID-19. Some clones are missing from TCRdb's copy, which holds only in-frame ones; the method was immunoSEQ multiplex PCR. The repertoire holds 200,000 to 250,000 clones, about 83% seen once, with around 5.5% in the top ten. The V gene's germline CDR1 is WNHNN and CDR2 SYGVQD (reference sequence). The V gene lost 2 bases and the J gene lost 0 bases, with 9 bases spanning the gap. CDR3 size: 15 residues. This sequence originates from a human donor in a cohort sampled during active COVID-19. Sample: peripheral blood. The J gene is TRBJ2-3, the V gene TRBV10-1; maybe TRBD1 (6 bases). CDR3 in DNA: TGCGCCAGCAGTGAGATAGGACAGAGCACAGATACGCAGTATTTT. Its translation: CASSEIGQSTDTQYF.